This T cell receptor beta chain emerged from a study of T cell responses to AZD1222 COVID-19 vaccine. Findings and caveats of the study: Vaccine-associated CD4 TCRs spanned spike, dominant at 160-218 and 743-854. Recipients of two AZD1222 doses showed rising Spike-specific TCR breadth and depth.

Sequenced by immunoSEQ multiplex PCR; TCRdb stores in-frame clones only, minus some. The sample records more than 5,000 clones, around 87% being singletons. Looked up from germline, CDR1 is SGHRS and CDR2 is YFSETQ. V was cut by 1 base and J by 6 bases, with 11 bases left in between. This CDR3 is 14 amino acids long. As to this clone: Antigen: not known.

This clonotype was sampled from an adult who received the AZD1222 COVID-19 vaccine. The source was peripheral blood, collected 28 days after the second AZD1222 dose. V gene TRBV5-1 combines with J gene TRBJ1-5; D remains unclear. The CDR3 DNA follows: TGCGCCAGCAGCTTGATTTCGGTTGCTCAGCCCCAGCATTTT. Residues: CASSLISVAQPQHF.